This T cell receptor (gamma chain) was recorded in a study of gamma delta lymphoproliferative disorders and STAT genes. Whole-study context: The LymphoTrack Dx TCRG Assay amplified gamma chains from at least 50 ng of genomic DNA. General study findings and limits: In whole-repertoire clustering, gamma separated patients from controls, unlike delta.

PBMCs from patients and controls supplied the genomic DNA for sequencing. The germline CDR1 and CDR2 sequences are EGSNGY and YDSYNSKV. J gave up 4 bases and V 0 bases, and 6 bases lay outside the gene matches. The CDR3 has 14 amino acids. The sample holds a few counts of this clone. Its antigen is not known. TCRdb reprocessed the multiplex PCR reads through CATT. The table lists some 570 gamma-chain clones, 20% to 30% of them singletons. The sequenced sample consisted of blood. The J gene is TRGJ1 or TRGJ2, the V gene TRGV2. No J gene was available from TCRdb, and it was assigned here by a germline match of the DNA. The sequence was collected from a human donor in good health. The CDR3 region is CATWDGGRYYKKLF. In DNA form, the CDR3 reads TGTGCCACCTGGGACGGGGGGCGGTATTATAAGAAACTCTTT.